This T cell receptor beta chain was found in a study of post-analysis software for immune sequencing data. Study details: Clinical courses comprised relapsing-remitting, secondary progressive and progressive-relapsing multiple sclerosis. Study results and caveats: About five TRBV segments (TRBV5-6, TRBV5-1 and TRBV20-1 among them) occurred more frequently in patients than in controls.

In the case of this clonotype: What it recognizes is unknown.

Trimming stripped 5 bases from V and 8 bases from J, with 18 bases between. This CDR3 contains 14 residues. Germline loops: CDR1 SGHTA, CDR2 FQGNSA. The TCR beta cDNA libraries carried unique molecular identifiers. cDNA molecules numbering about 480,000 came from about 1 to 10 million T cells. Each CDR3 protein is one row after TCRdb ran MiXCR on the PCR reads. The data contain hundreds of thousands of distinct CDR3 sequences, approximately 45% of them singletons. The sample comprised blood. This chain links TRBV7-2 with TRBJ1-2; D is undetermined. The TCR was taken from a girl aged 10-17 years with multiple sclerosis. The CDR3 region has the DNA TGTGCCAGCAGCCCTATGAGTGGCGGGGTAGGCTACACCTTC. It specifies CASSPMSGGVGYTF.